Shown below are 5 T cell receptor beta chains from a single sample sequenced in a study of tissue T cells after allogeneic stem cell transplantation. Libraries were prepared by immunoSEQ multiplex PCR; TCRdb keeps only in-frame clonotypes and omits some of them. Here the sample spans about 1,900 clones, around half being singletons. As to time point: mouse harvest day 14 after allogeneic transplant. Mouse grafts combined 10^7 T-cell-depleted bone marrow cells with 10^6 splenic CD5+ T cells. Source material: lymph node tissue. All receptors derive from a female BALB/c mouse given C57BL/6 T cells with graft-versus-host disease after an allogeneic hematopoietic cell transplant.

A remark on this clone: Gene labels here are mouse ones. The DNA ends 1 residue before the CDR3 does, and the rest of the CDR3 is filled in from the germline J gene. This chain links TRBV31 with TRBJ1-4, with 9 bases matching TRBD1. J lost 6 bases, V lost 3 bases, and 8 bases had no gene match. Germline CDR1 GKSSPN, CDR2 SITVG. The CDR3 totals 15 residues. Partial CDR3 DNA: TGTGCCTGGAGGCCCTACAGGGGGCCCGACGAAAGATTATTT. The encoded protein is CAWRPYRGPDERLF. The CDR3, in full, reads CAWRPYRGPDERLFF. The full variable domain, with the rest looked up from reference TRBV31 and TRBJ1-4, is AQTIHQWPVAEIKAVGSPLSLGCTIKGKSSPNLYWYWQATGGTLQQLFYSITVGQVESVVQLNLSASRPKDDQFILSTEKLLLSHSGFYLCAWRPYRGPDERLFFGHGTKLSVL.

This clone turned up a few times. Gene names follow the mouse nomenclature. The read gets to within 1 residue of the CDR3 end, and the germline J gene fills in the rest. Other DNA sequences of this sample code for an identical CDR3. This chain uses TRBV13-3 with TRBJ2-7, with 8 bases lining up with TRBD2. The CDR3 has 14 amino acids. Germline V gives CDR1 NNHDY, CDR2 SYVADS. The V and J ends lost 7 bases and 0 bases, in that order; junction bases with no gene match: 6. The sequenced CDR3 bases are TGTGCCAGCGGTGGGGGGGGCACCTCCTATGAACAGTAC. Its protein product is CASGGGGTSYEQY. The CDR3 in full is CASGGGGTSYEQYF.

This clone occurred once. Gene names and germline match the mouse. The CDR3 bases that were read are TGTGCCAGCAGCCAAGAGACTTCAAACACCGGGCAGCTCTAC. Amino acid sequence: CASSQETSNTGQLY. The full CDR3 protein is CASSQETSNTGQLYF. V gene TRBV5 combines with J gene TRBJ2-2; D is unclear. The read falls 1 residue short of the CDR3 end, and the missing part is taken from the germline J gene. CDR1 is LGHNA and CDR2 is YNLKQL in the germline V gene (reference sequence). Trimming removed 0 bases from V and 0 bases from J, with 5 bases in between. The CDR3 loop spans 15 amino acids.

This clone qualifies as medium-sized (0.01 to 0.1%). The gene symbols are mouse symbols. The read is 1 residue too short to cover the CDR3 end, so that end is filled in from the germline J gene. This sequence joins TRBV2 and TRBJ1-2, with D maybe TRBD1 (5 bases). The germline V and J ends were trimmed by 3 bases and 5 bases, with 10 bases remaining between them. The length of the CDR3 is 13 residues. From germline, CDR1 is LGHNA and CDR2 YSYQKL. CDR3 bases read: TGTGCCAGCAGCCATTCTAGGGGTTCCGACTACACC. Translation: CASSHSRGSDYT. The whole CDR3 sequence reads CASSHSRGSDYTF.

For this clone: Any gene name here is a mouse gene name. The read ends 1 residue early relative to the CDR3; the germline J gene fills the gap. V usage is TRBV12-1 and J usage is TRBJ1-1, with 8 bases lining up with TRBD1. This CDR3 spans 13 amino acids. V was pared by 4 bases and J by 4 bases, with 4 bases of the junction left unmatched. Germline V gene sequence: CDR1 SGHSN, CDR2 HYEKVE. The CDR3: CASSRTGLTEVFF. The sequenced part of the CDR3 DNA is TGTGCCAGCTCCCGGACAGGGCTCACAGAAGTCTTC.